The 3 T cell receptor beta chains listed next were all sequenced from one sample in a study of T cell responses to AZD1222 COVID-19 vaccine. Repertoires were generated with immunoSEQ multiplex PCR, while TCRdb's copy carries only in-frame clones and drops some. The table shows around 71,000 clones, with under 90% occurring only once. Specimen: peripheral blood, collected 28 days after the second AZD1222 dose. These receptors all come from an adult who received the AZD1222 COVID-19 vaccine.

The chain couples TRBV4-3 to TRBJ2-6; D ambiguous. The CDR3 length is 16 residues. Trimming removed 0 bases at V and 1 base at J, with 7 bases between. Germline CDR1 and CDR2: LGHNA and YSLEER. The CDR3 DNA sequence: TGCGCCAGCAGCCAAGAGTTGGGGTCTGGGGCCAACGTCCTGACTTTC. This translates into CASSQELGSGANVLTF.

For the CDR3, the DNA is TGCGCCAGCACTGACGGGGGACGGGGGAGCACTGAAGCTTTCTTT. Translated, it gives CASTDGGRGSTEAFF. The chain combines TRBV5-1 with TRBJ1-1; weak D call: TRBD1 (5 bases). V lost 6 bases to trimming and J lost 4 bases, with 19 bases between them. CDR3 length: 15 amino acids. Germline loops: CDR1 SGHRS, CDR2 YFSETQ.

CDR3: CASSHRGGGTKNIQYF. The DNA of the CDR3 is TGTGCCAGCAGCCACCGAGGAGGGGGAACCAAAAACATTCAGTACTTC. The chain has TRBV3-1 (or the pseudogene TRBV3-2) and TRBJ2-4; D is possibly TRBD1 or TRBD2 (6 bases each). Germline lookup yields CDR1 LGHDT and CDR2 YNNKEL (reference sequence). Trimming removed 3 bases from V and 2 bases from J, with 14 bases in between. The CDR3 length is 16 residues.